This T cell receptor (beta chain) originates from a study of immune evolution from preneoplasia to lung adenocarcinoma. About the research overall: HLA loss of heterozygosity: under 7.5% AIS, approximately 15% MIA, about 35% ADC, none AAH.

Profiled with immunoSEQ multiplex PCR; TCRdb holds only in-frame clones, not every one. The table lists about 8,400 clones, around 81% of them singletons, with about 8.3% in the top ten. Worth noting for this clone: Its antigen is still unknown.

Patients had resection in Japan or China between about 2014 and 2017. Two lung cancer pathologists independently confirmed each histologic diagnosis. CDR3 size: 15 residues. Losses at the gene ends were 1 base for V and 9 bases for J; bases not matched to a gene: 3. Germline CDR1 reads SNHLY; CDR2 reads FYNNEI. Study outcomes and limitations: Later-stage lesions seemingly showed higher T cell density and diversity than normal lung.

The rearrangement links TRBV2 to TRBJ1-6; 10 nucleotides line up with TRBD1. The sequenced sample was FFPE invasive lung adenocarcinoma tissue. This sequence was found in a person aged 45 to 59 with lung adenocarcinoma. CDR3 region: CASSEEGQGFSPLHF. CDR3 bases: TGTGCCAGCAGTGAAGAGGGACAGGGGTTTTCACCCCTCCACTTT.